These 7 T cell receptor beta chains originate from one sample sequenced in a study of T cell repertoires in cytomegalovirus infection. No antigens are known for them. TCRdb ran MiXCR on the reads and lists one entry per CDR3 protein. The sample records about 110,000 distinct CDR3 sequences, 35% to 50% being singletons. This sample comprised CD8+ T cells from cultured PBMCs, obtained from culture after CMV antigen stimulation. The receptors here all came from a human donor in good health (CMV status not recorded). Some clones in this sample may be carry-over from other donors' samples.

Many counts were recorded for this clonotype. J is TRBJ2-1 and V is TRBV27; D call uncertain. Germline CDR1 is MNHEY and CDR2 is SMNVEV (reference sequence). The V and J ends lost 4 bases and 4 bases respectively, with 11 bases between them. The CDR3 has 14 amino acids. The CDR3 here is CASSSRDGYNEQFF. Here the CDR3 DNA reads TGTGCCAGCAGTTCTCGCGACGGTTACAATGAGCAGTTCTTC.

A few counts support this clonotype. The rearrangement uses TRBV7-9 and TRBJ2-4, with D perhaps matching TRBD1 (5 bases). The germline CDR1 and CDR2 sequences are SEHNR and FQNEAQ (reference sequence). Trimming shortened V by 3 bases and J by 1 base, and 7 bases separated the two germline ends. The length of the CDR3 is 14 residues. DNA for the CDR3: TGTGCCAGCAGCTTTGGGGCTGCCAAAAACATTCAGTACTTC. This sequence encodes CASSFGAAKNIQYF.

The chain has TRBV5-1 and TRBJ1-1, with TRBD1 identical over 11 bases. Germline V CDR1 and CDR2: SGHRS, YFSETQ. V trimming: 4 bases; J trimming: 0 bases; junction bases outside the gene matches: 5. The CDR3 covers 16 residues. The DNA for the CDR3 is TGCGCCAGCAGCGTTGGACAGGGGGCAATGAACACTGAAGCTTTCTTT. Its translation: CASSVGQGAMNTEAFF.

This clonotype was detected a few times. CDR3 region: CASSAGTSNEQFF. CDR3 DNA: TGTGCCAGTAGTGCCGGGACTAGCAATGAGCAGTTCTTC. The chain joins TRBV19 to TRBJ2-1, with 8 bases identical to TRBD2. V lost 5 bases to trimming and J lost 6 bases; unmatched junction nucleotides: 3. Germline values: CDR1 LNHDA, CDR2 SQIVND (reference sequence). This CDR3 spans 13 amino acids.

This clonotype occurred a few times. This sequence joins TRBV6-5 and TRBJ2-1, with a tentative D call TRBD2 (7 bases). The CDR3 loop spans 13 amino acids. Germline V gives CDR1 MNHEY, CDR2 SVGAGI. Trimming pared 2 bases from V and 8 bases from J, leaving 10 bases between. Here the CDR3 DNA reads TGTGCCAGCAGTTACGGAGGGGGGGATGAGCAGTTCTTC. Translation gives CASSYGGGDEQFF.

In its sample, this clonotype was seen a few times. The genes are TRBV12-3 or TRBV12-4 and TRBJ1-1; 9 bases align to TRBD1. V was clipped by 5 bases and J by 5 bases; unmatched bases: 6. There are 14 residues in the CDR3. The CDR3 loop reads CASSPRQGGTEAFF. In DNA form, the CDR3 reads TGTGCCAGCAGTCCTCGACAGGGGGGGACTGAAGCTTTCTTT.

This clonotype was observed a few times. The V gene is TRBV6-5, the J gene TRBJ1-1, with a possible D match to TRBD1 (6 bases). V lost 4 bases to trimming and J lost 1 base, with 25 bases between them. Looked up from germline, CDR1 is MNHEY and CDR2 is SVGAGI. The CDR3 totals 19 residues. The CDR3 DNA is TGTGCCAGCAGTTCCGTCCGCCCTTCAGACAGGATACCGAACACTGAAGCTTTCTTT. Protein: CASSSVRPSDRIPNTEAFF.